A single sample is the source of the 22 T cell receptor beta chains below, sequenced in a study of CD8 T cells in Susac syndrome. With random hexamers, reverse transcription was performed on about 0.5 to 1 ug of RNA. TCRdb processed the immunoSEQ multiplex PCR reads anew with MiXCR; each CDR3 protein has one entry. The data hold 92,000 or so distinct CDR3 sequences, with about 96% observed a single time. The specimen was CD8+ T cells from PBMCs. The source is a human donor with Susac syndrome.

The chain recombines TRBV4-1 with TRBJ2-3, with D perhaps given as TRBD1 or TRBD2 (6 bases each). V shed 3 bases and J shed 4 bases, with 14 bases lying between them. Germline V gene lookup returns CDR1 MGHRA and CDR2 YSYEKL. This CDR3 region has 15 residues. CDR3 loop: CASSQQGGNADTQYF. The CDR3 nucleotides read TGCGCCAGCAGCCAGCAAGGGGGGAACGCAGATACGCAGTATTTT.

The chain couples TRBV4-2 to TRBJ2-1; D is unclear. CDR1 LGHNA and CDR2 YNFKEQ come from the germline V gene. The CDR3 contains 12 residues. The V end was cut by 3 bases, the J end by 9 bases, with 9 bases between. The CDR3: CASSHEASEQFF. CDR3 in DNA: TGTGCCAGCAGCCATGAAGCGAGTGAGCAGTTCTTC.

This clonotype has only a few counts. The chain recombines TRBV12-3 or TRBV12-4 with TRBJ1-2; TRBD1 might be the D (6 bases). V was pared by 5 bases and J by 6 bases, with 7 bases between. The CDR3 is 11 residues long. The CDR3 DNA follows: TGTGCCAGCAGTGAGGGGGATGGCTACACCTTC. This sequence encodes CASSEGDGYTF.

V usage is TRBV30 and J usage is TRBJ1-1; D is unclear. The V gene lost 2 bases and the J gene lost 4 bases, with 11 bases spanning the gap. Germline CDR1 GTSNPN, CDR2 SVGIG (reference sequence). This CDR3 region has 13 residues. The CDR3 bases are TGTGCCTGGAGTTTTAAGGGTCTCACTGAAGCTTTCTTT. Amino acids: CAWSFKGLTEAFF.

The chain links TRBV24-1 to TRBJ1-5; possible D gene TRBD1, 5 bases. V was clipped by 2 bases and J by 5 bases, with 9 bases between them. Per germline, CDR1 KGHDR and CDR2 SFDVKD. The CDR3 loop spans 14 amino acids. The CDR3 bases are TGTGCCACCAGTGATTGGGGGGAGGATCAGCCCCAGCATTTT. It is translated as CATSDWGEDQPQHF.

The chain links TRBV30 to TRBJ1-4, with a tentative D call TRBD1 (5 bases). This CDR3 has 11 residues. Trimming removed 1 base at V and 13 bases at J, with 10 bases between. The germline V gene encodes CDR1 GTSNPN and CDR2 SVGIG (reference sequence). The CDR3 sequence is CAWSGQTGLFF. In DNA, the CDR3 is TGTGCCTGGAGTGGACAGACGGGACTGTTTTTT.

CDR3 amino acids: CASSLGTGYGYTF. For the CDR3, the DNA is TGTGCCAGCAGTTTAGGCACAGGCTATGGCTACACCTTC. This chain connects TRBV12-3 or TRBV12-4 to TRBJ1-2; the D gene is possibly TRBD1 (5 bases). This CDR3 comprises 13 residues. Trimming pared 1 base from V and 4 bases from J, leaving 7 bases between.

The rearrangement joins TRBV2 to TRBJ2-5; 7 nucleotides match TRBD1. The junction had 8 bases not matched to a gene; V was cut back by 6 bases and J by 4 bases. The germline CDR1 and CDR2 sequences are SNHLY and FYNNEI. The CDR3 is 14 amino acids. The CDR3 sequence is CASSEGAYGETQYF. Here the CDR3 DNA reads TGTGCCAGCAGCGAGGGGGCGTATGGAGAGACCCAGTACTTC.

V and J are TRBV4-2 and TRBJ1-6, with 9 bases fitting TRBD1. The CDR3 is 20 residues long. Germline CDR1 and CDR2: LGHNA and YNFKEQ. Trimming took 4 bases from V and 0 from J; bases not matched to a gene: 13. Here the CDR3 DNA reads TGTGCCAGCAGCCGCTCAGCGACAGGGGGGATCAGCTCCTATAATTCACCCCTCCACTTT. It encodes CASSRSATGGISSYNSPLHF.

V is TRBV6-2 or TRBV6-3 and J is TRBJ2-7; the D gene is possibly TRBD1 (5 bases). V lost 0 bases and J lost 1, with 7 bases in between. The CDR3 extends over 14 amino acids. Germline lookup yields CDR1 MNHEY and CDR2 SVGEGT. The DNA for the CDR3 is TGTGCCAGCAGTTACTCCAGGGCGTCCTACGAGCAGTACTTC. Residues: CASSYSRASYEQYF.

This clonotype has only one observation. The J gene is TRBJ2-1, the V gene TRBV20-1; a possible D gene is TRBD1 (5 bases). This CDR3 spans 14 amino acids. CDR1 is DFQATT, CDR2 SNEGSKA, per germline (reference sequence). Trimming removed 1 base from V and 5 bases from J, with 12 bases in between. This CDR3 reads CSARGQGKDNEQFF. The CDR3 nucleotides are TGCAGTGCTAGAGGCCAGGGTAAGGACAATGAGCAGTTCTTC.

The chain has TRBV29-1 and TRBJ2-1; no definite D call. CDR1 and CDR2 from the germline V gene are SQVTM and ANQGSEA. CDR3 length: 11 residues. Trimming shortened V by 7 bases and J by 12 bases, and 16 bases separated the two germline ends. This CDR3 is CSATLKSLQFF. The CDR3, as DNA: TGCAGCGCGACTCTAAAAAGCTTGCAGTTCTTC.

This clonotype was observed a single time. The chain is built from TRBV7-8 and TRBJ1-1; a weak D match, TRBD1 (5 bases). V lost 1 base, J lost 6 bases, and 12 bases lay in between. Germline CDR1 is SGHVS and CDR2 is FQNEAQ. This CDR3 spans 14 amino acids. CDR3 sequence (DNA): TGTGCCAGCAGCTTAGGGGGAAAGGGGCCTGAAGCTTTCTTT. Amino acid sequence: CASSLGGKGPEAFF.

The chain carries TRBV6-5 and TRBJ2-7; a possible D gene is TRBD2 (5 bases). The CDR3 is made up of 13 amino acids. V lost 6 bases and J 6 bases, leaving 15 bases between the germline ends. Germline V gene sequence: CDR1 MNHEY, CDR2 SVGAGI. The CDR3 region is CASSKGPRGEQYF. CDR3 in DNA: TGTGCCAGCAGCAAGGGTCCCCGGGGCGAGCAGTACTTC.

This clonotype was detected a few times. The chain employs TRBV5-1 and TRBJ1-2; 12 nucleotides match TRBD1. Germline V gives CDR1 SGHRS, CDR2 YFSETQ. After removal of 5 bases from V and 6 bases from J, the junction contained 5 bases not matched to a gene. The CDR3 runs to 14 residues. The CDR3 here is CASSSGTGGNGYTF. Written as DNA, the CDR3 is TGCGCCAGCAGTTCCGGGACAGGGGGCAATGGCTACACCTTC.

The chain uses TRBV20-1 and TRBJ2-5, with a weak D call TRBD2 (8 bases). The CDR3 length is 18 residues. V lost 5 bases, J lost 4 bases, and 29 bases lay in between. CDR1 and CDR2 (germline): DFQATT, SNEGSKA (reference sequence). The CDR3 loop reads CSAEAPGRGLGGRETQYF. CDR3 sequence (DNA): TGCAGTGCTGAGGCCCCCGGGAGGGGGCTAGGGGGGCGAGAGACCCAGTACTTC.

The V gene is TRBV6-5, the J gene TRBJ2-5; 7 bases line up with TRBD1. Germline loops: CDR1 MNHEY, CDR2 SVGAGI. Trimming took 6 bases from V and 5 from J; bases not matched to a gene: 3. The CDR3 runs to 12 residues. This CDR3 reads CASRTGSETQYF. In DNA form, the CDR3 reads TGTGCCAGCAGGACAGGGAGTGAGACCCAGTACTTC.

The genes are TRBV18 and TRBJ2-6; 9 bases agree with TRBD1. The germline gives CDR1 KGHSH, CDR2 LQKENI. The CDR3 has 16 residues. The V segment lost 6 bases and the J segment 2 bases; nucleotides outside the gene matches: 5. CDR3 sequence: CASSMDRGTGANVLTF. The CDR3, as DNA: TGTGCCAGCTCGATGGACAGGGGAACTGGGGCCAACGTCCTGACTTTC.

This clonotype was observed once. The V and J genes are TRBV4-1 and TRBJ2-4, with TRBD1 matching over 9 bases. CDR3 length: 17 amino acids. Germline V CDR1 and CDR2: MGHRA, YSYEKL. With V trimmed by 4 bases and J by 5 bases, 12 bases remained unmatched. CDR3 nucleotides: TGCGCCAGCAGCCCTGCTGTGACAGGGGGGGGTGAAAACATTCAGTACTTC. It encodes CASSPAVTGGGENIQYF.

The V call is TRBV7-2, the J call TRBJ2-2, with 13 bases matching TRBD2. The V and J ends lost 5 bases and 5 bases, in that order; junction bases with no gene match: 5. Germline CDR1 is SGHTA and CDR2 is FQGNSA. This CDR3 comprises 16 residues. CDR3 DNA: TGTGCCAGCAGCCCCGGGACTAGCGGGGTTACCGGGGAGCTGTTTTTT. The encoded protein is CASSPGTSGVTGELFF.

The V call is TRBV30, the J call TRBJ2-3; the D gene is possibly TRBD2 (5 bases). CDR3 length equals 16 residues. The V end was cut by 0 bases, the J end by 2 bases, with 15 bases between. Germline CDR1 is GTSNPN and CDR2 is SVGIG (reference sequence). The CDR3 nucleotides read TGTGCCTGGAGTGTCCCGCGGGCAGTCGACACAGATACGCAGTATTTT. Protein: CAWSVPRAVDTDTQYF.

The chain links TRBV4-3 to TRBJ2-2, with 9 positions matching TRBD2. Germline values: CDR1 LGHNA, CDR2 YSLEER. With V trimmed by 2 bases and J by 7 bases, 14 bases remained unmatched. The CDR3 has 18 residues. The DNA of the CDR3 is TGCGCCAGCAGCCAAAGTCAGTTTCTAGCGGGGAATATCGGGGAGCTGTTTTTT. It encodes CASSQSQFLAGNIGELFF.